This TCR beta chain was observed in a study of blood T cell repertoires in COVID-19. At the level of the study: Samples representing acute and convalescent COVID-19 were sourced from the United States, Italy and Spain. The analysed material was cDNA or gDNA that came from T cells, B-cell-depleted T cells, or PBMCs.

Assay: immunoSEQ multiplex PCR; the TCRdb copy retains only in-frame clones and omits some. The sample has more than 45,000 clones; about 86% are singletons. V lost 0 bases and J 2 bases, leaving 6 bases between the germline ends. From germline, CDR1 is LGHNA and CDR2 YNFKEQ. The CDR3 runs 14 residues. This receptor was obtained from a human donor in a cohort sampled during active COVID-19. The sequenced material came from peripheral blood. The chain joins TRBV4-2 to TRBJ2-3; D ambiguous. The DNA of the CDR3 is TGTGCCAGCAGCCAAGAGGCTGCCACAGATACGCAGTATTTT. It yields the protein CASSQEAATDTQYF.